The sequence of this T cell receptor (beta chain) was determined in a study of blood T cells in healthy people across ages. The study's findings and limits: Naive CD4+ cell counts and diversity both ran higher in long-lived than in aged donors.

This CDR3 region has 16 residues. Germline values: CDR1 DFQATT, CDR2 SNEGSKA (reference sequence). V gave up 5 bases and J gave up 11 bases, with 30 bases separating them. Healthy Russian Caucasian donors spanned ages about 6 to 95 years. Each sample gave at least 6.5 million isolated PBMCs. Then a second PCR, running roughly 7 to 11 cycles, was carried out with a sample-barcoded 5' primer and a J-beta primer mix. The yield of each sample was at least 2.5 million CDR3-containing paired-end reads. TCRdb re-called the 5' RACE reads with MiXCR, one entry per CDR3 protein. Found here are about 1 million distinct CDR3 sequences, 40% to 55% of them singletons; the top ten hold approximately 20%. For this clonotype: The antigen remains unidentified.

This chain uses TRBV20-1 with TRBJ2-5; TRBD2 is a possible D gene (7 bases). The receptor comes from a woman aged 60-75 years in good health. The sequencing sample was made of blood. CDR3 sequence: CSASWTRRGAYNEQYF. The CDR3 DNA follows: TGCAGTGCTTCCTGGACTAGGAGGGGGGCCTACAATGAGCAGTACTTC.